This is a list of T cell receptor beta chains from one sample in a study of shared clonotypes between healthy human individuals. Clones were sequenced by immunoSEQ multiplex PCR, and TCRdb holds only the in-frame ones, with some missing. Of approximately 810,000 clones listed, 80% to 95% are singletons. The sample consisted of naive CD8+ T cells sorted from blood. The receptors here all came from a young man in good health. CDR3s leave out the opening cysteine and the closing phenylalanine or tryptophan. Size is stated for part of the rows, as once, few or many counts, or as a class when the clone is expanded.

CDR3 | size | V
ASSFTSSDYEQY | . | TRBV7-9
ASNLRAPADTQY | . | TRBV5-6
ASSFRDRDYYEQY | . | TRBV4-1
ASSYEGESDNEQF | once | TRBV6-5
ASSHHGNTNDEQF | . | TRBV5-1
ASSQGAGGTDTQY | . | TRBV28
ASSSIPPRETQY | . | TRBV27
ATSRAGTSGKWSEGDTQY | . | TRBV15
ASSSRGAGVNTGELF | few | TRBV7-9
ASSPGTEYNEQF | . | TRBV2
SVGGTGGHGYT | . | TRBV29-1
ASSLRGKGSNIQY | . | TRBV28
ASSTFGTDGDTQY | . | TRBV7-2
ASSRGRVSYEQY | . | TRBV5-1
ASSLEAGGGNTGELF | . | TRBV11-2
ASSPWTGERNTGELF | few | TRBV19
ASSPREASGRPLAGNEQF | once | TRBV28